A selection of T cell receptor beta chains follows, all from one sample in a study of T cells in tuberculosis. Assay used: immunoSEQ multiplex PCR; TCRdb lists only in-frame clones, some missing. The sample has tens of thousands of clones, roughly 90% seen once. The source was PBMCs, collected at tuberculosis diagnosis. These receptors were collected from an adult with tuberculosis. Both conserved end residues are part of each CDR3. Fields, in order: V gene, D gene, J gene, CDR3 protein, CDR3 DNA. The D gene is left open where the match is weak.

TRBV7-8	-	TRBJ1-2	CASSLMAGNYGYTF	TGTGCCAGCAGCTTAATGGCAGGAAACTATGGCTACACCTTC
TRBV30	-	TRBJ1-2	CACRVGGYTF	TGTGCTTGTCGGGTTGGTGGCTACACCTTC
TRBV6-5	-	TRBJ2-7	CASSYSRVTYEQYF	TGTGCCAGCAGTTACTCGAGGGTTACCTACGAGCAGTACTTC
TRBV4-3	-	TRBJ2-3	CASSPGQQGNTDTQYF	TGCGCCAGCAGCCCTGGGCAACAGGGAAACACAGATACGCAGTATTTT
TRBV2	-	TRBJ1-5	CASSDRFNQPQHF	TGTGCCAGCAGCGACAGGTTTAATCAGCCCCAGCATTTT
TRBV6-1	-	TRBJ1-2	CASPSGGLRGYTF	TGTGCCAGCCCAAGCGGGGGTCTTAGAGGCTACACCTTC
TRBV10-2	-	TRBJ2-3	CASRPGTDTQYF	TGCGCCAGCAGACCCGGGACAGATACGCAGTATTTT
TRBV11-2	-	TRBJ1-2	CASSFQTGWVSNYGYTF	TGTGCCAGCAGCTTTCAAACAGGGTGGGTTTCGAACTATGGCTACACCTTC
TRBV19	-	TRBJ1-4	CASSIIGQGNEKLFF	TGTGCCAGTAGTATCATCGGGCAGGGGAATGAAAAACTGTTTTTT
TRBV13	-	TRBJ1-5	CASSRSYTGPQHF	TGTGCCAGCAGCCGCAGCTATACGGGGCCCCAGCATTTT